This T cell receptor (beta chain) was sequenced in a study of cytomegalovirus exposure and HLA in healthy donors. Background on the study: The 500 to 850 first-cohort repertoires and the 120 or so validation repertoires shared the same platform, a later analysis reported.

The protocol was immunoSEQ multiplex PCR, while the TCRdb copy is restricted to in-frame clones and leaves out a portion. This sample has 90,000 to 140,000 clones, with about 88% found just once. The study's findings and limits: In vitro data verified a few CMV-associated chains as specific for CMV antigens. Whilst most TCR sequences proved rare, a subset of public TCRs occurred across many donors. Reportedly, cytomegalovirus status was diagnosed with high sensitivity and specificity.

Germline V gives CDR1 MDHEN, CDR2 SYDVKM. There are 13 residues in the CDR3. To note about this clone: Its cognate antigen is unknown. A read error may account for a junction end that differs from germline.

The TCR sequence derives from a woman between 18 and 30 years old in good health and CMV-seropositive. This chain joins TRBV28 and TRBJ1-4, with D perhaps matching TRBD1 (6 bases). Material for sequencing was PBMCs. CDR3 sequence reads: CASSRDTNEKLFF. The CDR3 DNA reads TGTGCCAGTTCTCGGGACACTAACGAAAAACTGTTTTTT.